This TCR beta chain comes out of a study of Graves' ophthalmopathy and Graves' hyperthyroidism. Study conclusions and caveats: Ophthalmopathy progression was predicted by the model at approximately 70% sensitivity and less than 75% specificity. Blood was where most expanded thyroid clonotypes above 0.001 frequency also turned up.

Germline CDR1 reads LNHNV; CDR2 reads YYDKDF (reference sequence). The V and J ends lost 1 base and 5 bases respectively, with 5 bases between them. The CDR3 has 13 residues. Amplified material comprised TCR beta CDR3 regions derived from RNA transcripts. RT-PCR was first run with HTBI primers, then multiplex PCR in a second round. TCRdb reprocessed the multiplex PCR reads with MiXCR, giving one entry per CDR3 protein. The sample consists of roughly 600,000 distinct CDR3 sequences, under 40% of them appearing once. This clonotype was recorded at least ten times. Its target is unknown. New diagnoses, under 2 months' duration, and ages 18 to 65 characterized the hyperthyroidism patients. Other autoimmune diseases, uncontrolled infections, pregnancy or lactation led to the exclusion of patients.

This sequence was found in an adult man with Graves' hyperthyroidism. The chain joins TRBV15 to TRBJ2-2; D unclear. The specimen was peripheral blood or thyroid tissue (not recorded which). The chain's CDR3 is CATSRVVTGELFF. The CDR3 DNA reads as TGTGCCACCAGCAGAGTCGTGACCGGGGAGCTGTTTTTT.